The rows below give T cell receptor beta chains drawn from one sample of a study of regulatory T cells in long-lasting Graves disease. TCRdb reprocessed the multiplex PCR reads with MiXCR, giving one entry per CDR3 protein. The sample lists some 330,000 distinct CDR3 sequences, approximately 12% occurring once. The same sample was also used in a study of T cells in Graves' hyperthyroidism and ophthalmopathy.

The sequencing used peripheral blood mononuclear cells (PBMCs), collected at new diagnosis, from a patient treated with antithyroid drugs. The receptors derive from a woman aged 18-35 years with Graves disease. Both conserved end residues are part of each CDR3. Each record gives: J gene, V gene, CDR3 protein.

J: TRBJ2-7; V: TRBV7-9; CDR3: CASSLRPGESYEQYF
J: TRBJ2-7; V: TRBV9; CDR3: CASRWWAVGPREQYF
J: TRBJ2-7; V: TRBV20-1; CDR3: CSARGRDRGTYEQYF
J: TRBJ1-2; V: TRBV15; CDR3: CATSTTSGFKEGGKDGYTF
J: TRBJ1-1; V: TRBV2; CDR3: CASTSRSAGSGTEAFF
J: TRBJ2-7; V: TRBV30; CDR3: CAWSVLGRQYF
J: TRBJ2-1; V: TRBV29-1; CDR3: CSTRERFGPGPEQFF
J: TRBJ2-1; V: TRBV2; CDR3: CASRLAGGANEQFF
J: TRBJ2-2; V: TRBV12-3/TRBV12-4; CDR3: CASSLAPLNTGELFF
J: TRBJ1-2; V: TRBV20-1; CDR3: CSAWDSYGYTF
J: TRBJ2-1; V: TRBV6-2/TRBV6-3; CDR3: CASSPPVLLGNEQFF
J: TRBJ2-5; V: TRBV5-1; CDR3: CASSPRTVQETQYF
J: TRBJ2-3; V: TRBV15; CDR3: CATSARRGSWGADTQYF
J: TRBJ2-7; V: TRBV6-1; CDR3: CASSPGRDPYEQYF
J: TRBJ2-5; V: TRBV7-2; CDR3: CASSQDRIQETQYF
J: TRBJ2-3; V: TRBV2; CDR3: CASSAALGTASTDTQYF
J: TRBJ2-1; V: TRBV29-1; CDR3: CSVGTLAGEQFF
J: TRBJ2-7; V: TRBV10-3; CDR3: CAISEGRSGRSYEQYF
J: TRBJ1-2; V: TRBV6-5; CDR3: CASSLQFNYGYTF
J: TRBJ2-3; V: TRBV18; CDR3: CASSPLGQGVDTQYF
J: TRBJ2-1; V: TRBV28; CDR3: CASSLEEVRRRWVLSSYNEQFF
J: TRBJ2-4; V: TRBV6-1; CDR3: CASSEAVVGGRDIQYF
J: TRBJ1-2; V: TRBV29-1; CDR3: CSVFRGNYYGYTF
J: TRBJ2-7; V: TRBV7-9; CDR3: CASSLSRDRGHEQYF